A few counts support the clone carrying this TCR beta chain. Its antigen is as yet unknown. This sample stems from a study of T-cell reconstitution after alpha-beta-depleted transplantation in children. Study-wide findings and caveats: The study reportedly traced alpha-beta T cells about two months after transplant to several hundred expanded graft clones. T-cell counts and diversity at one year following transplant were attributed mainly to newly produced T cells. Surviving recipient T cells and thymic progenitors produced the high day-60 TCRbeta diversity seen in some patients.

The CDR3 runs 13 residues. Germline V gene data show CDR1 as KGHDR and CDR2 as SFDVKD. V was shortened by 5 bases and J by 4 bases, with 8 bases between the two germline ends. Unique molecular identifiers were incorporated into the prepared TCRbeta library. MiXCR, applied by TCRdb to the PCR reads, yields one record per CDR3 protein. The table lists hundreds of thousands of distinct CDR3 sequences, more than 15% of them singletons. The sample consisted of PBMCs, mostly from graft donor cells, taken 360 days after TCRalphabeta/CD19-depleted stem cell transplant. The chain has TRBV24-1 and TRBJ2-1; D is perhaps TRBD1 or TRBD2 (5 bases each). The clonotype was recovered from a male patient aged 2-15 years who had a stem cell transplant for acute lymphoblastic leukemia, so the T cells may come from the graft donor. Here the CDR3 reads CATSVWGYNEQFF. DNA for the CDR3: TGTGCCACCAGTGTTTGGGGGTACAATGAGCAGTTCTTC.